One sample yielded the 23 T cell receptor beta chains listed below, sequenced in a study of neurological immune-mediated disorders. Via MiXCR, TCRdb re-called the 5' RACE reads, giving one row per CDR3 protein. This table holds about 66,000 distinct CDR3 sequences, 3% to 5% found once. Sequencing was carried out using PBMCs. Receptor source: a man in his thirties or forties with multiple sclerosis.

This clonotype was counted ten times or more. This chain links TRBV20-1 with TRBJ2-5; 9 nucleotides align to TRBD2. Germline trimming cut 1 base from V and 0 bases from J; bases unmatched to any gene: 0. Germline CDR1 reads DFQATT; CDR2 reads SNEGSKA (reference sequence). The CDR3 runs 14 residues. The CDR3 nucleotides are TGCAGTGCTAGAGGCGGGGGGGACCAAGAGACCCAGTACTTC. Residues: CSARGGGDQETQYF.

This clonotype has a count of ten or more. The chain has TRBV20-1 and TRBJ1-2; a weak D match, TRBD1 (6 bases). Germline CDR1 DFQATT, CDR2 SNEGSKA (reference sequence). The ends were cut back, 5 bases at V and 0 bases at J, with 16 bases in the middle. This CDR3 comprises 15 residues. The CDR3 region is CSAVDGGPTNYGYTF. The DNA of the CDR3 is TGCAGTGCTGTCGACGGGGGCCCCACTAACTATGGCTACACCTTC.

This clonotype was seen at least ten times. This chain joins TRBV5-6 and TRBJ1-2, with a weak D call TRBD1 (6 bases). The CDR3 has 12 amino acids. Per germline, CDR1 SGHDT and CDR2 YYEEEE. The V end lost 5 bases, the J end lost 8 bases, and 13 bases lay between the germline ends. DNA of the CDR3: TGTGCCAGCAGTACTACAGGGATCGGCTACACCTTC. Amino acid sequence: CASSTTGIGYTF.

This clonotype was counted only a few times. The V call is TRBV5-1, the J call TRBJ2-5, with 10 bases fitting TRBD2. CDR1 and CDR2 from the germline V gene are SGHRS and YFSETQ. The CDR3 is made up of 15 amino acids. V was pared by 1 base and J by 4 bases, with 4 bases of the junction left unmatched. The CDR3 DNA reads as TGCGCCAGCAGCTTGACTAGCGGGGCAGGAGAGACCCAGTACTTC. Its translation is CASSLTSGAGETQYF.

This clonotype has ten or more counts. The rearrangement links TRBV4-1 to TRBJ1-1, with TRBD1 matching 9 bases. J lost 12 bases, V lost 4 bases, and 12 bases had no gene match. This CDR3 is built from 14 residues. Germline CDR1 and CDR2: MGHRA and YSYEKL. CDR3: CASSLGQGGLRTFF. The CDR3 bases are TGCGCCAGCAGCCTGGGACAGGGAGGATTGAGAACTTTCTTT.

This clonotype was found many times. The chain recombines TRBV5-1 with TRBJ2-1, with 8 bases that match TRBD1. V shed 4 bases and J 4 bases; nucleotides not matched to a gene: 4. The CDR3 contains 14 residues. The germline gives CDR1 SGHRS, CDR2 YFSETQ. The CDR3 spells CASSGGTGYNEQFF. For the CDR3, the DNA is TGCGCCAGCAGCGGGGGGACAGGATACAATGAGCAGTTCTTC.

This clonotype was picked up many times. V usage is TRBV5-1 and J usage is TRBJ1-5, with D hard to call. The CDR3 totals 14 residues. The germline V gene encodes CDR1 SGHRS and CDR2 YFSETQ. The V end was cut by 0 bases, the J end by 4 bases, with 8 bases between. The CDR3 reads CASSLGDINQPQHF. CDR3 nucleotide sequence: TGCGCCAGCAGCTTGGGGGATATAAATCAGCCCCAGCATTTT.

This clonotype has a count of ten or more. This chain uses TRBV7-2 with TRBJ2-7; D not certain. The CDR3 loop spans 11 amino acids. With 2 bases removed from V and 7 bases from J, the gap between germline ends came to 6 bases. Germline lookup yields CDR1 SGHTA and CDR2 FQGNSA. CDR3 DNA sequence: TGTGCCAGCAGCTTACTGAGGGAGCAGTACTTC. As protein: CASSLLREQYF.

This clonotype was detected many times. This chain connects TRBV6-5 to TRBJ1-2; possibly TRBD1 for D (6 bases). Germline V gene data show CDR1 as MNHEY and CDR2 as SVGAGI. Trimming took off 1 base at V and 2 bases at J, with 14 bases between the two ends. The CDR3 has 16 amino acids. CDR3 coding DNA: TGTGCCAGCAGTTACTGGGCAGGGGAAAGCAACTATGGCTACACCTTC. Encoded protein: CASSYWAGESNYGYTF.

This clonotype was picked up a small number of times. This chain joins TRBV18 and TRBJ2-1; TRBD2 aligns across 7 bases. Germline CDR1 is KGHSH and CDR2 is LQKENI. The CDR3 runs to 14 residues. V shed 4 bases, J shed 5 bases, and the junction held 5 bases outside the gene matches. CDR3 loop: CASSQSGADNEQFF. The DNA of the CDR3 is TGTGCCAGCTCACAAAGCGGGGCAGACAATGAGCAGTTCTTC.

This clonotype came up many times. The CDR3 region has the DNA TGCAGTGGGGGACTAGCGGGGGCAGATACGCAGTATTTT. Amino acid sequence: CSGGLAGADTQYF. The chain employs TRBV20-1 and TRBJ2-3; the match to TRBD2 covers 14 bases. Germline V gives CDR1 DFQATT, CDR2 SNEGSKA (reference sequence). The CDR3 contains 13 residues. V dropped 7 bases and J dropped 4; count of bases not matched to a gene: 1.

In the case of this clonotype: This may be a read error, as it is one base from a much larger clone. The V gene is TRBV10-3, the J gene TRBJ2-7, with D perhaps TRBD1 or TRBD2 (6 bases each). V lost 6 bases and J 6 bases, leaving 12 bases between the germline ends. The CDR3 contains 12 residues. Germline V CDR1 and CDR2: ENHRY, SYGVKD. Here the CDR3 reads CAIRTKGGEQYF. The DNA of the CDR3 is TGTGCCATCAGGACCAAGGGGGGCGAGCAGTACTTC.

This clonotype was counted at least ten times. The V call is TRBV7-8, the J call TRBJ2-3, with D maybe TRBD1 (5 bases). Deletions cut 5 bases from V and 2 bases from J, with 14 bases between. The CDR3 runs to 15 residues. The germline gives CDR1 SGHVS, CDR2 FQNEAQ. CDR3 DNA sequence: TGTGCCAGCAGCCCGCTGACAGCGAACACAGATACGCAGTATTTT. It codes for CASSPLTANTDTQYF.

In this sample, this clonotype turned up many times. The chain employs TRBV10-3 and TRBJ2-3; 8 nucleotides agree with TRBD1. Germline V gives CDR1 ENHRY, CDR2 SYGVKD. CDR3 length equals 16 residues. The ends lost 2 bases at V and 1 base at J; junction bases unmatched: 5. The CDR3 nucleotides read TGTGCCATCAGTGAGGTCCCGGGACAGGGCACAGATACGCAGTATTTT. Amino acid sequence: CAISEVPGQGTDTQYF.

At least ten counts were recorded for this clonotype. The chain carries TRBV3-1 and TRBJ2-3; 11 bases fit TRBD2. The V segment lost 8 bases and the J segment 2 bases; nucleotides outside the gene matches: 9. Germline V CDR1 and CDR2: LGHDT, YNNKEL (reference sequence). CDR3 size: 16 residues. CDR3 residues: CASGGLAGGITDTQYF. CDR3 nucleotide sequence: TGTGCCAGCGGAGGGCTAGCGGGGGGAATCACAGATACGCAGTATTTT.

This clonotype was seen ten or more times. The J gene is TRBJ2-7, the V gene TRBV6-5; tentatively, D is TRBD1 (5 bases). Trimming shortened V by 0 bases and J by 7 bases, and 10 bases separated the two germline ends. This CDR3 comprises 13 residues. Germline assignment: CDR1 MNHEY and CDR2 SVGAGI. CDR3: CASSYSGVEEQYF. The CDR3 DNA sequence: TGTGCCAGCAGTTACTCAGGGGTCGAGGAGCAGTACTTC.

This clonotype has ten or more counts. A read error may produce the germline difference seen at one junction end. The chain carries TRBV25-1 and TRBJ1-5; D remains ambiguous. The CDR3 consists of 14 residues. Germline-derived CDR1 and CDR2 are MGHDK and SYGVNS. CDR3 sequence (DNA): TGTGCCAGCAGTCCTGGACTGTACGGTCAGCCCCAGAATTTT. This sequence encodes CASSPGLYGQPQNF.

This clonotype appeared a few times. The chain employs TRBV27 and TRBJ2-1, with TRBD2 as a possible D gene (7 bases). This CDR3 has 14 residues. Germline loops: CDR1 MNHEY, CDR2 SMNVEV (reference sequence). Trimming pared 3 bases from V and 9 bases from J, leaving 15 bases between. CDR3 in DNA: TGTGCCAGCAGTTTGAGAGGGGGGGCAGGTGAGCAGTTCTTC. This codes for CASSLRGGAGEQFF.

This clonotype was seen a handful of times. V and J are TRBV15 and TRBJ2-5, with 8 bases lining up with TRBD2. V shed 1 base, J shed 1 base, and the junction held 5 bases outside the gene matches. Germline CDR1 reads LNHNV; CDR2 reads YYDKDF (reference sequence). CDR3 length: 16 residues. The CDR3 loop is CATSRAGTSGQETQYF. The DNA for the CDR3 is TGTGCCACCAGCAGAGCCGGAACTAGCGGCCAAGAGACCCAGTACTTC.

This clonotype appeared many times. The chain employs TRBV7-9 and TRBJ2-1; unclear D gene. The CDR3 has 14 amino acids. Trimming left V 5 bases short and J 5 bases short, with 13 bases between. Germline values: CDR1 SEHNR, CDR2 FQNEAQ (reference sequence). CDR3 residues: CASSPSPNHNEQFF. CDR3 bases: TGTGCCAGCAGCCCCTCCCCCAATCACAATGAGCAGTTCTTC.

This clonotype came up many times. J is TRBJ2-2 and V is TRBV5-1; 9 bases align to TRBD1. The CDR3 runs 15 residues. Germline V gene data show CDR1 as SGHRS and CDR2 as YFSETQ. The J segment lost 6 bases and the V segment lost 0 bases, leaving 3 bases of the junction unmatched. CDR3 sequence reads: CASSLEGQGPGELFF. CDR3 DNA sequence: TGCGCCAGCAGCTTGGAGGGACAGGGACCCGGGGAGCTGTTTTTT.

This clonotype was recorded many times. J is TRBJ1-1 and V is TRBV7-6; D call uncertain. The CDR3 contains 13 residues. Germline CDR1 SGHVS, CDR2 FNYEAQ. V gave up 6 bases and J gave up 1 base, with 9 bases separating them. The CDR3 nucleotides read TGTGCCAGCAGTCTACAGCAGAACACTGAAGCTTTCTTT. This codes for CASSLQQNTEAFF. The complete variable domain, with remaining parts taken from reference TRBV7-6 and TRBJ1-1, reads GAGVSQSPRYKVTKRGQDVALRCDPISGHVSLYWYRQALGQGPEFLTYFNYEAQQDKSGLPNDRFSAERPEGSISTLTIQRTEQRDSAMYRCASSLQQNTEAFFGQGTRLTVV.

The V gene is TRBV6-5, the J gene TRBJ2-3; 10 nucleotides line up with TRBD1. This CDR3 has 14 residues. V was clipped by 0 bases and J by 10 bases; unmatched bases: 4. CDR1 is MNHEY and CDR2 is SVGAGI in the germline V gene. The CDR3 DNA is TGTGCCAGCAGTTACTCGGGACAGGGGACCGCGCAGTATTTT. This sequence encodes CASSYSGQGTAQYF.